The T cell receptor (beta chain) under discussion was sequenced for a study of blood T cell repertoires in COVID-19 (dated by TCRdb to about 2020). A note on the overall study: The collaborator samples originated in the United States, Italy and Spain and spanned the acute and convalescent phases of COVID-19. The prospective study material was composed of cDNA or gDNA derived from T cells, B-cell-depleted T cells, or PBMCs. The dataset comprised deeply sampled blood TCRbeta repertoires from subjects exposed to, actively infected with, or recovered from COVID-19. A freely available public database, intended as a resource for researchers studying the immune response to SARS-CoV-2, is where the repertoires were released. The samples were drawn from two sources: the first 160 participants of the ongoing ImmuneRACE study, and over 950 subjects contributed by 6 global collaborators. Sample metadata almost always included a de-identified subject ID, COVID-19 status, age in years and sex. HLA class I and class II types, where available, came from metadata supplied by the sample provider rather than from assay-based typing.

The immunoSEQ Assay, a bias-controlled multiplex PCR, was used to amplify TCRbeta CDR3 regions from genomic DNA. Per the source publication's procedure: The number of nucleated cells in each sample was estimated by amplification of reference gene primers within the assay. To quantify the absolute abundance of each unique TCRbeta CDR3 rearrangement, sequence reads were collapsed and filtered. Productive Simpson clonality was computed per sample as the square root of Simpson's diversity index over productive rearrangements. Here the immuneACCESS table is served through TCRdb, limited to in-frame sequences with V and J called. Missing clones are a known gap in these copies; in checked studies unresolved V genes cover under half, and the rest lacks a known reason. D and trimming were read from the DNA, whereas the V and J calls and clone size are those reported in that table. The sample table holds under 250,000 clones, of which around nine tenths were seen once. 0.8% to 1% of the sample rests with the top ten.

At one collaborating source in Seattle, patients were enrolled during active infection and were followed longitudinally through the course of disease. The collaborating institutions used their own protocols to collect whole blood in K2EDTA tubes. For TCRbeta analysis, collaborator samples were shipped as frozen whole blood, as isolated PBMCs, or as DNA extracted from either sample type. The germline V gene (reference sequence) specifies SGHAT as CDR1 and FQDESV as CDR2. The CDR3 spans 15 residues, from the cysteine through the phenylalanine. CDR3 DNA only is kept here, 45 bases in frame from base 1. V gives up 5 bases and J gives up 1 base, and the segment between their germline ends measures 14 bases. The sample holds one count of this clone. Its antigen is unknown. Base qualities were left out, and no much larger clone turns up one base away. What the study reported, not specific to this receptor: The amount of clinical and demographic metadata varied by source and participant and was provided uncurated.

The V gene is TRBV11-1 and the J gene is TRBJ1-1; TRBD1 is perhaps the D gene, given 5 matching bases. The TCR comes from a man in his 60s with COVID-19, enrolled during active disease. The material sequenced was peripheral blood. The CDR3 in this case is CASSNRQGRNTEAFF. The DNA sequence is given as TGTGCCAGCAGCAACAGGCAGGGCAGGAACACTGAAGCTTTCTTT.